The 14 T cell receptor beta chains below come from one sample, sequenced in a study of Graves' ophthalmopathy and Graves' hyperthyroidism. RNA transcripts provided the template for amplifying TCR beta CDR3 regions. RT-PCR in the first round used HTBI primers; a second-round multiplex PCR followed. TCRdb called the multiplex PCR reads again in MiXCR, with one record for every CDR3 protein. Among approximately 460,000 distinct CDR3 sequences listed, approximately 15% were seen once. Sequencing used blood. These receptors came from a woman under 40 with Graves' ophthalmopathy.

This chain uses TRBV14 with TRBJ1-2; D is perhaps TRBD1 (5 bases). This CDR3 contains 15 residues. Germline CDR1 SGHDN, CDR2 FVKESK. Trimming took 0 bases from V and 0 from J, leaving 8 bases between them. The CDR3 DNA follows: TGTGCCAGCAGCCAAGATCAGACAGCTAACTATGGCTACACCTTC. Translating gives CASSQDQTANYGYTF.

The table lists this clonotype with many counts. The chain combines TRBV19 with TRBJ2-7; D might be TRBD2 (7 bases). The CDR3 consists of 12 residues. Germline V CDR1 and CDR2: LNHDA, SQIVND (reference sequence). The V gene lost 7 bases and the J gene lost 5 bases, with 12 bases spanning the gap. The CDR3 protein is CASKGGRDEQYF. The CDR3 DNA is TGTGCCAGTAAGGGGGGGCGCGACGAGCAGTACTTC.

This clonotype was seen more than once but under ten times. The rearrangement uses TRBV11-1 and TRBJ1-1; 8 bases fit TRBD1. The CDR3 spans 14 residues. Germline V gene sequence: CDR1 SGHAT, CDR2 FQDESV (reference sequence). V dropped 1 base and J dropped 10; count of bases not matched to a gene: 8. The DNA for the CDR3 is TGTGCCAGCAGCTTAGAGGCAGCACAGGGGGGAGCTTTCTTT. This encodes CASSLEAAQGGAFF.

This clonotype was seen ten or more times. The chain couples TRBV2 to TRBJ1-2; D unresolved. CDR1 is SNHLY and CDR2 is FYNNEI in the germline V gene. CDR3 length: 13 amino acids. Trimming left V 7 bases short and J 2 bases short, with 11 bases between. The CDR3 DNA reads TGTGCCAGCACCCAACAGCAAAACTATGGCTACACCTTC. This codes for CASTQQQNYGYTF.

Many counts were recorded for this clonotype. The V call is TRBV6-4, the J call TRBJ1-6; D remains ambiguous. Germline V CDR1 and CDR2: MRHNA, SNTAGT. V was cut by 3 bases and J by 6 bases, with 12 bases left in between. The CDR3 has 15 amino acids. CDR3 protein: CASSEVAGRNSPLHF. The CDR3 bases are TGTGCCAGCAGTGAGGTCGCAGGTCGTAATTCACCCCTCCACTTT.

The CDR3 nucleotides are TGTGCCAGCACCTACCGGGACAGGGACCACGAGCAGTACTTC. This gives the protein CASTYRDRDHEQYF. The chain has TRBV6-7 and TRBJ2-7, with 9 bases identical to TRBD1. TRBV6-7 is flagged as an ORF with uncertain function. This CDR3 is 14 amino acids long. Losses at the gene ends were 7 bases for V and 5 bases for J; bases not matched to a gene: 9.

In this sample, this clonotype turned up a few times. The chain joins TRBV27 to TRBJ1-1; no firm D call. The CDR3 runs 13 residues. V was pared by 2 bases and J by 6 bases, with 10 bases between. Per germline, CDR1 MNHEY and CDR2 SMNVEV (reference sequence). The CDR3 is CASSLEYGSEAFF. For the CDR3, the DNA is TGTGCCAGCAGTTTAGAATACGGCTCTGAAGCTTTCTTT.

The sample holds one count of this clonotype. Its ends do not fully match the called genes, so a read error is possible. The chain couples TRBV11-1 to TRBJ1-3; D may be TRBD1 (6 bases). Germline CDR1 reads SGHAT; CDR2 reads FQDESV (reference sequence). This CDR3 has 16 amino acids. This chain's CDR3 is CASSLAPGGPRNTIYF. The CDR3 DNA reads TGTGCTAGCAGCTTAGCGCCGGGGGGCCCGCGAAACACCATATATTTT.

In this sample, this clonotype turned up many times. The V gene is TRBV11-2, the J gene TRBJ2-5; the D is unclear. CDR1 SGHAT and CDR2 FQNNGV come from the germline V gene. The ends were cut back, 1 base at V and 2 bases at J, with 8 bases in the middle. The CDR3 length is 14 residues. CDR3: CASSLAQAQETQYF. The CDR3, as DNA: TGTGCCAGCAGCTTAGCGCAGGCTCAAGAGACCCAGTACTTC.

The sample holds many counts of this clonotype. The V call is TRBV27, the J call TRBJ1-1; possibly TRBD1 for D (5 bases). The V gene's germline CDR1 is MNHEY and CDR2 SMNVEV (reference sequence). The CDR3 consists of 16 residues. Between the trimmed V and J ends, which lost 2 bases and 3 bases, there was a span of 16 bases. In nucleotides, the CDR3 is TGTGCCAGCAGTTTAAACTTTCAGGGTTTTGACACTGAAGCTTTCTTT. Its translation: CASSLNFQGFDTEAFF.

This clonotype turned up a few times. This chain connects TRBV5-1 to TRBJ2-6; D is uncertain. This CDR3 is built from 16 residues. Trimming took 5 bases from V and 0 from J, leaving 12 bases between them. Germline lookup yields CDR1 SGHRS and CDR2 YFSETQ. The CDR3 sequence: CASSYRAISGANVLTF. The CDR3 region has the DNA TGCGCCAGCAGTTACCGGGCTATCTCTGGGGCCAACGTCCTGACTTTC. Based on the CDR3 plus reference TRBV5-1 and TRBJ2-6, the full variable domain is KAGVTQTPRYLIKTRGQQVTLSCSPISGHRSVSWYQQTPGQGLQFLFEYFSETQRNKGNFPGRFSGRQFSNSRSEMNVSTLELGDSALYLCASSYRAISGANVLTFGAGSRLTVL.

Ten or more counts support this clonotype. V usage is TRBV30 and J usage is TRBJ1-5; D is unresolved. The germline CDR1 and CDR2 sequences are GTSNPN and SVGIG (reference sequence). The CDR3 totals 12 residues. The V end was cut by 5 bases, the J end by 1 base, with 6 bases between. As DNA, the CDR3 is TGTGCCTGGGGCAGCAGCAATCAGCCCCAGCATTTT. Translated, it gives CAWGSSNQPQHF.

The chain couples TRBV5-1 to TRBJ2-4, with 11 bases that match TRBD1. V dropped 4 bases and J dropped 7; count of bases not matched to a gene: 7. CDR3 length: 15 amino acids. Germline V gene lookup returns CDR1 SGHRS and CDR2 YFSETQ. CDR3 nucleotides: TGCGCCAGCAGCGCGGACAGGGGGCGGCGGAACATTCAGTACTTC. Protein: CASSADRGRRNIQYF.

Many counts were recorded for this clonotype. V gene TRBV4-1 combines with J gene TRBJ1-5, with D possibly matching TRBD1 (6 bases). V dropped 0 bases and J dropped 7 bases, with 19 bases sitting between them. The CDR3 length is 17 residues. CDR1 is MGHRA and CDR2 is YSYEKL in the germline V gene. This CDR3 is CASSQDGARGARQPQHF. For the CDR3, the DNA is TGCGCCAGCAGCCAAGATGGGGCAAGGGGGGCGAGACAGCCCCAGCATTTT.